This is a list of T cell receptor beta chains from one sample in a study of T cell responses to AZD1222 COVID-19 vaccine. This table comes from immunoSEQ multiplex PCR, and its TCRdb copy is limited to in-frame clones, with some not included. The sample holds 150,000 or so clones, approximately 92% seen once. The specimen was peripheral blood, collected on day 0 of AZD1222 vaccination. The origin of the receptors is an adult in good health. CDR3s include the opening cysteine and the closing phenylalanine or tryptophan. Fields, in order: J gene, V gene, D gene, clone size, CDR3 protein, CDR3 DNA. The D gene is left open where the match is weak. Rows may omit the clone size; those that give it use once, few, many or a size class.

j_call: TRBJ2-7
v_call: TRBV5-8
d_call: NA
clone_size: NA
cdr3_aa: CASSLGGLYYEQYF
cdr3_nt: TGTGCCAGCAGCTTGGGAGGGCTTTACTACGAGCAGTACTTC

j_call: TRBJ2-7
v_call: TRBV7-3
d_call: NA
clone_size: once
cdr3_aa: CASSLGPEHSYEQYF
cdr3_nt: TGTGCCAGCAGCTTAGGCCCAGAACACTCCTACGAGCAGTACTTC

j_call: TRBJ2-5
v_call: TRBV3-1/TRBV3-2
d_call: NA
clone_size: NA
cdr3_aa: CATTAGPWTQYF
cdr3_nt: TGTGCCACGACGGCGGGTCCTTGGACCCAGTACTTC

j_call: TRBJ2-2
v_call: TRBV5-4
d_call: NA
clone_size: NA
cdr3_aa: CASSLYGELFF
cdr3_nt: TGTGCCAGCAGCTTGTACGGGGAGCTGTTTTTT

j_call: TRBJ1-4
v_call: TRBV5-1
d_call: TRBD1
clone_size: NA
cdr3_aa: CASSPRQGRNEKLFF
cdr3_nt: TGCGCCAGCAGCCCGAGACAGGGGCGAAATGAAAAACTGTTTTTT

j_call: TRBJ1-1
v_call: TRBV5-1
d_call: NA
clone_size: few
cdr3_aa: CASSLDGGAGTEAFF
cdr3_nt: TGCGCCAGCAGCTTGGACGGGGGAGCGGGCACTGAAGCTTTCTTT

j_call: TRBJ1-6
v_call: TRBV6-5
d_call: TRBD1
clone_size: NA
cdr3_aa: CASKKDRGNSPLHF
cdr3_nt: TGTGCCAGCAAAAAGGACAGGGGCAACTCACCCCTCCACTTT

j_call: TRBJ1-4
v_call: TRBV19
d_call: TRBD1
clone_size: NA
cdr3_aa: CASKDRVLAGNEKLFF
cdr3_nt: TGTGCCAGTAAGGACAGGGTCCTCGCCGGTAATGAAAAACTGTTTTTT

j_call: TRBJ1-2
v_call: TRBV12-3/TRBV12-4
d_call: NA
clone_size: NA
cdr3_aa: CASSPRTVSGYTF
cdr3_nt: TGTGCCAGCAGTCCCCGGACAGTCTCGGGCTACACCTTC

j_call: TRBJ1-4
v_call: TRBV19
d_call: NA
clone_size: NA
cdr3_aa: CASSMGQGIPATNEKLFF
cdr3_nt: TGTGCCAGTAGTATGGGTCAGGGCATTCCTGCAACTAATGAAAAACTGTTTTTT

j_call: TRBJ1-3
v_call: TRBV3-1/TRBV3-2
d_call: NA
clone_size: NA
cdr3_aa: CASSPSPRDKGNTIYF
cdr3_nt: TGTGCCAGCAGCCCAAGTCCCAGGGACAAGGGAAACACCATATATTTT

j_call: TRBJ2-7
v_call: TRBV4-1
d_call: NA
clone_size: NA
cdr3_aa: CASSPVWAARQYF
cdr3_nt: TGCGCCAGCAGCCCAGTCTGGGCTGCTCGGCAGTACTTC

j_call: TRBJ1-2
v_call: TRBV12-3/TRBV12-4
d_call: TRBD1
clone_size: NA
cdr3_aa: CASSLQGVYGYTF
cdr3_nt: TGTGCCAGCAGTTTACAGGGGGTGTATGGCTACACCTTC

j_call: TRBJ1-1
v_call: TRBV18
d_call: TRBD1
clone_size: once
cdr3_aa: CASSPGSRGQIEAFF
cdr3_nt: TGTGCCAGCTCACCAGGCTCGAGGGGGCAAATTGAAGCTTTCTTT

j_call: TRBJ2-3
v_call: TRBV6-6
d_call: NA
clone_size: NA
cdr3_aa: CASSQSGDTQYF
cdr3_nt: TGTGCCAGCAGTCAATCAGGAGATACGCAGTATTTT

j_call: TRBJ2-1
v_call: TRBV7-9
d_call: TRBD1
clone_size: NA
cdr3_aa: CASSTRRDRGSYNEQFF
cdr3_nt: TGTGCCAGCAGCACCCGCCGGGACAGGGGCTCCTACAATGAGCAGTTCTTC

j_call: TRBJ2-7
v_call: TRBV25-1
d_call: TRBD2
clone_size: few
cdr3_aa: CASSGGAGHEQYF
cdr3_nt: TGTGCCAGCTCGGGAGGGGCAGGGCACGAGCAGTACTTC

j_call: TRBJ1-6
v_call: TRBV9
d_call: TRBD1
clone_size: NA
cdr3_aa: CASSADRGYNSPLHF
cdr3_nt: TGTGCCAGCAGCGCAGACAGGGGTTATAATTCACCCCTCCACTTT

j_call: TRBJ2-1
v_call: TRBV19
d_call: NA
clone_size: once
cdr3_aa: CASSMPGEVDWEQFF
cdr3_nt: TGTGCCAGTAGTATGCCAGGGGAGGTCGATTGGGAGCAGTTCTTC

j_call: TRBJ1-2
v_call: TRBV18
d_call: NA
clone_size: NA
cdr3_aa: CASSMGTLDSGYTF
cdr3_nt: TGTGCCAGCTCAATGGGGACCCTCGACTCGGGCTACACCTTC

j_call: TRBJ1-2
v_call: TRBV7-6
d_call: NA
clone_size: once
cdr3_aa: CASSLDGGPATGYTF
cdr3_nt: TGTGCCAGCAGCTTAGACGGGGGGCCGGCTACTGGCTACACCTTC

j_call: TRBJ1-6
v_call: TRBV6-2/TRBV6-3
d_call: NA
clone_size: NA
cdr3_aa: CASSYPNSPLHF
cdr3_nt: TGTGCCAGCAGTTACCCGAATTCACCCCTCCACTTT

j_call: TRBJ2-4
v_call: TRBV2
d_call: NA
clone_size: NA
cdr3_aa: CASRLGDWAKNIQYF
cdr3_nt: TGTGCCAGCCGGCTAGGGGATTGGGCCAAAAACATTCAGTACTTC

j_call: TRBJ1-4
v_call: TRBV5-1
d_call: TRBD1
clone_size: NA
cdr3_aa: CASSAQGGGNEKLFF
cdr3_nt: TGCGCCAGCAGCGCACAGGGGGGCGGGAATGAAAAACTGTTTTTT

j_call: TRBJ1-2
v_call: TRBV10-3
d_call: NA
clone_size: NA
cdr3_aa: CAISERREYGYTF
cdr3_nt: TGTGCCATCAGTGAGCGGCGGGAGTATGGCTACACCTTC

j_call: TRBJ1-1
v_call: TRBV21-1
d_call: NA
clone_size: NA
cdr3_aa: CASSKGRQTNTEAFF
cdr3_nt: TGTGCCAGCAGCAAAGGTCGGCAGACGAACACTGAAGCTTTCTTT

j_call: TRBJ2-4
v_call: TRBV6-5
d_call: TRBD1
clone_size: NA
cdr3_aa: CASSHQQGAGNIQYF
cdr3_nt: TGTGCCAGCAGTCACCAACAGGGGGCGGGAAACATTCAGTACTTC

j_call: TRBJ1-4
v_call: TRBV6-1
d_call: NA
clone_size: NA
cdr3_aa: CASSEGVIRGEKLFF
cdr3_nt: TGTGCCAGCAGTGAAGGTGTCATTCGGGGTGAAAAACTGTTTTTT

j_call: TRBJ1-4
v_call: TRBV5-4
d_call: NA
clone_size: NA
cdr3_aa: CASSLDSRRGEKLFF
cdr3_nt: TGTGCCAGCAGCTTGGACAGCCGGCGGGGTGAAAAACTGTTTTTT

j_call: TRBJ2-7
v_call: TRBV4-1
d_call: NA
clone_size: NA
cdr3_aa: CASSQASPPGSPYEQYF
cdr3_nt: TGCGCCAGCAGCCAAGCCTCCCCCCCGGGGAGCCCCTACGAGCAGTACTTC

j_call: TRBJ2-7
v_call: TRBV6-5
d_call: NA
clone_size: NA
cdr3_aa: CASKVRASYEQYF
cdr3_nt: TGTGCCAGCAAGGTCAGGGCTTCCTACGAGCAGTACTTC

j_call: TRBJ2-6
v_call: TRBV3-1/TRBV3-2
d_call: TRBD2
clone_size: NA
cdr3_aa: CASSLAPGLAQVSGANVLTF
cdr3_nt: TGTGCCAGCAGCCTCGCACCCGGACTAGCACAGGTCTCTGGGGCCAACGTCCTGACTTTC

j_call: TRBJ1-3
v_call: TRBV3-1/TRBV3-2
d_call: NA
clone_size: NA
cdr3_aa: CASSQESSGNTIYF
cdr3_nt: TGTGCCAGCAGCCAGGAATCCTCTGGAAACACCATATATTTT

j_call: TRBJ1-2
v_call: TRBV5-4
d_call: NA
clone_size: NA
cdr3_aa: CASSLEGGAGYTF
cdr3_nt: TGTGCCAGCAGCTTGGAGGGGGGTGCCGGCTACACCTTC

j_call: TRBJ1-2
v_call: TRBV19
d_call: TRBD1
clone_size: NA
cdr3_aa: CASSPGTGGRNYGYTF
cdr3_nt: TGTGCCAGTAGTCCCGGGACAGGGGGTCGGAACTATGGCTACACCTTC

j_call: TRBJ2-2
v_call: TRBV7-9
d_call: NA
clone_size: NA
cdr3_aa: CASSFPGTGELFF
cdr3_nt: TGTGCCAGCAGCTTCCCCGGGACCGGGGAGCTGTTTTTT

j_call: TRBJ2-7
v_call: TRBV2
d_call: NA
clone_size: NA
cdr3_aa: CASSGQDNSYEQYF
cdr3_nt: TGTGCCAGCAGTGGACAGGATAACTCCTACGAGCAGTACTTC

j_call: TRBJ2-1
v_call: TRBV2
d_call: TRBD2
clone_size: few
cdr3_aa: CASRTSGSWNEQFF
cdr3_nt: TGTGCCAGCAGGACTAGCGGGAGCTGGAATGAGCAGTTCTTC

j_call: TRBJ2-7
v_call: TRBV9
d_call: NA
clone_size: NA
cdr3_aa: CASSVGHRESYYEQYF
cdr3_nt: TGTGCCAGCAGCGTAGGGCACAGGGAATCCTACTACGAGCAGTACTTC